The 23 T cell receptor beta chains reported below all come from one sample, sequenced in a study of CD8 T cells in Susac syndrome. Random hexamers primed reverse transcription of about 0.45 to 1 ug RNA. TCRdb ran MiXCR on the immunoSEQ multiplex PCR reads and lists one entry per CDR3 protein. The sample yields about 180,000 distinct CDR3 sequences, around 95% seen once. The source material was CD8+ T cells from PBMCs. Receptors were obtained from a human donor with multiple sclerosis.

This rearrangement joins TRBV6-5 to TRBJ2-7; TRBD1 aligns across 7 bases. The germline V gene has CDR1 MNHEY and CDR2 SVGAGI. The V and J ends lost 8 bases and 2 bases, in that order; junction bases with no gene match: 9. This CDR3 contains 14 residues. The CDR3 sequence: CASQSIGGAYEQYF. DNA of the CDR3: TGTGCCAGCCAAAGTATAGGGGGCGCCTACGAGCAGTACTTC.

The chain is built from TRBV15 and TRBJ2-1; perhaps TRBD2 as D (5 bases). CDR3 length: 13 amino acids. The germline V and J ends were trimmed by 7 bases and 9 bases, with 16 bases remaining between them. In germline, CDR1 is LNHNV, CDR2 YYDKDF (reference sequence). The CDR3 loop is CATKWDPAGEQFF. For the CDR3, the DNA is TGTGCCACCAAGTGGGATCCGGCGGGTGAGCAGTTCTTC.

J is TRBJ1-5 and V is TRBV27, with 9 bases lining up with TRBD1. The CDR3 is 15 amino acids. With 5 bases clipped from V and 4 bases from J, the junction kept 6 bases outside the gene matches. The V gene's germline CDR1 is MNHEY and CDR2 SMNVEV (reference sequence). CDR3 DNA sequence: TGTGCCAGCAGTGCTGGGACAGGGCAAAATCAGCCCCAGCATTTT. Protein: CASSAGTGQNQPQHF.

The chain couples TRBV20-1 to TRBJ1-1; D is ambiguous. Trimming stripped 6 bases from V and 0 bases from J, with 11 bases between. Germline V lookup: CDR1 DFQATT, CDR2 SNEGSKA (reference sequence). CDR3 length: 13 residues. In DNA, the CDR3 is TGCAGTGCCACACGTGGTATGAACACTGAAGCTTTCTTT. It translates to CSATRGMNTEAFF.

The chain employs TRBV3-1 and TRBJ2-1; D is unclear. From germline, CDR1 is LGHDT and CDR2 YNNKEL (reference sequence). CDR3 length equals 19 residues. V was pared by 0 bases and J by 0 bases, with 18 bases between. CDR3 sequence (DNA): TGTGCCAGCAGCCAAGATCGGTTTACGGAATTTAGCTCCTACAATGAGCAGTTCTTC. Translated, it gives CASSQDRFTEFSSYNEQFF.

CDR3 DNA: TGTGCCAGCAGTTCCCGGACCCTACCAAGCGACAATGAGCAGTTCTTC. This gives the protein CASSSRTLPSDNEQFF. The V call is TRBV7-9, the J call TRBJ2-1; D ambiguous. V was pared by 6 bases and J by 5 bases, with 20 bases between. The CDR3 contains 16 residues. Germline V gives CDR1 SEHNR, CDR2 FQNEAQ (reference sequence).

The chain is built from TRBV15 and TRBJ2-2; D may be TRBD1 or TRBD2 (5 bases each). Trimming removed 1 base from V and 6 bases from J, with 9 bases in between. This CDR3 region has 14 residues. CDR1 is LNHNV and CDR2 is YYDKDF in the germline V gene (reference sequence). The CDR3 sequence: CATSRGGGSGELFF. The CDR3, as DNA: TGTGCCACCAGCAGAGGTGGGGGTTCCGGGGAGCTGTTTTTT.

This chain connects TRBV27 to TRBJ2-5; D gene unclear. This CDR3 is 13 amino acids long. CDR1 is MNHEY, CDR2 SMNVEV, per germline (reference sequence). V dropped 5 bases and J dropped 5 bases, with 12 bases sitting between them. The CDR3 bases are TGTGCCAGCAGTACCCGACAAATCGAGACCCAGTACTTC. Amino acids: CASSTRQIETQYF.

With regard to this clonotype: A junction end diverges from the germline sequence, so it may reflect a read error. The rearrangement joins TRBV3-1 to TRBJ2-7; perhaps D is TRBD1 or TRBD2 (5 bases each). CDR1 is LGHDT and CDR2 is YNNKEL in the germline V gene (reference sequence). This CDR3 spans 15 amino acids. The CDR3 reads CASIQVFRGDHEQYF. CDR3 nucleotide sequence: TGTGCCAGCATCCAAGTTTTTCGAGGGGACCACGAGCAGTACTTC.

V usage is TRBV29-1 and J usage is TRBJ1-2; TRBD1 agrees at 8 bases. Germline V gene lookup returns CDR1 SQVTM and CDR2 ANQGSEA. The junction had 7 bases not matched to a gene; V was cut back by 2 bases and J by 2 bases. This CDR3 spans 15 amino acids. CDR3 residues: CSVEPRTGINYGYTF. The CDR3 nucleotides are TGCAGCGTTGAACCCCGGACAGGGATAAACTATGGCTACACCTTC. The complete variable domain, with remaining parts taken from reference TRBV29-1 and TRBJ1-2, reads SAVISQKPSRDICQRGTSLTIQCQVDSQVTMMFWYRQQPGQSLTLIATANQGSEATYESGFVIDKFPISRPNLTFSTLTVSNMSPEDSSIYLCSVEPRTGINYGYTFGSGTRLTVV.

CDR3 region: CASREWAGELFF. Written as DNA, the CDR3 is TGTGCCAGCAGGGAATGGGCCGGGGAGCTGTTTTTT. The chain couples TRBV6-5 to TRBJ2-2; no clear D gene. The length of the CDR3 is 12 residues. The germline gives CDR1 MNHEY, CDR2 SVGAGI. V was pared by 6 bases and J by 6 bases, with 8 bases between.

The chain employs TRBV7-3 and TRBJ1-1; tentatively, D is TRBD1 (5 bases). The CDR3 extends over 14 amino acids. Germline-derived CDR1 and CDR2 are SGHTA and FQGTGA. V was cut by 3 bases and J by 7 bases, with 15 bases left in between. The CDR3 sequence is CASSFGFHGGEAFF. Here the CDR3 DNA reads TGTGCCAGCAGCTTCGGGTTCCATGGGGGTGAAGCTTTCTTT.

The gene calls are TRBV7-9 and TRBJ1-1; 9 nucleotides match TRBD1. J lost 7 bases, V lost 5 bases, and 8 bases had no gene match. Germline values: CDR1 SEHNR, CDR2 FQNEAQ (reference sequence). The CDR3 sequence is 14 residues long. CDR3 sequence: CASSTGTGIIEAFF. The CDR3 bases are TGTGCCAGCAGCACCGGGACAGGGATTATTGAAGCTTTCTTT.

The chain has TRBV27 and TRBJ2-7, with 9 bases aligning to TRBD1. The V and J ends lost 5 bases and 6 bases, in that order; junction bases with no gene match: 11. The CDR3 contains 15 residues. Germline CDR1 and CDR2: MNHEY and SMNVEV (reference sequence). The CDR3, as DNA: TGTGCCAGCAGTCTGACGGGACAGGGACCCAGCGAGCAGTACTTC. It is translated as CASSLTGQGPSEQYF.

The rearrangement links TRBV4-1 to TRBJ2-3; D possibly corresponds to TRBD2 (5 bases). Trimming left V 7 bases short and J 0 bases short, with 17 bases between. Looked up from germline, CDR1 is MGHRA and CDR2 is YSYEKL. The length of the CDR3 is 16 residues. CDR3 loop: CASNRLGGLSTDTQYF. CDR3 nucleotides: TGCGCCAGCAACCGACTCGGAGGCTTGAGCACAGATACGCAGTATTTT.

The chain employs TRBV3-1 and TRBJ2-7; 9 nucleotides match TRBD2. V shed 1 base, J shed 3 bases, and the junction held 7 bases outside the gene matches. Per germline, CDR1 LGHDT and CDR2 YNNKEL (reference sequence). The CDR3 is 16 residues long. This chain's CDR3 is CASSQGISGRLYEQYF. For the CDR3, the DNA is TGTGCCAGCAGCCAAGGAATTAGCGGGAGACTCTACGAGCAGTACTTC.

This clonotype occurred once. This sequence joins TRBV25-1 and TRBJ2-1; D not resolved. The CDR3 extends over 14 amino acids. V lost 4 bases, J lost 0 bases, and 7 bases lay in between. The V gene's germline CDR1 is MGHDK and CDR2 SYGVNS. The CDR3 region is CASSALNSYNEQFF. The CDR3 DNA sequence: TGTGCCAGCAGTGCCCTGAACTCCTACAATGAGCAGTTCTTC.

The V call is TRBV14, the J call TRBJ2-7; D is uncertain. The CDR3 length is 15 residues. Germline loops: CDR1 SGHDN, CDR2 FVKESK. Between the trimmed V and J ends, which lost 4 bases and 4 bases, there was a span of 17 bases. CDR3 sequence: CASSLVDGHWYEQYF. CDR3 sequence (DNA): TGTGCCAGCAGCCTAGTGGATGGGCACTGGTACGAGCAGTACTTC.

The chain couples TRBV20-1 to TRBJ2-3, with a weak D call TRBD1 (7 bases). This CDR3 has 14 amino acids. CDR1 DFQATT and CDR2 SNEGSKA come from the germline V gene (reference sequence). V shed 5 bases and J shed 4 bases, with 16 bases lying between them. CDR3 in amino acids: CSALGGTVSDTQYF. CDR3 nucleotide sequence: TGCAGTGCTCTCGGAGGGACAGTCTCAGATACGCAGTATTTT.

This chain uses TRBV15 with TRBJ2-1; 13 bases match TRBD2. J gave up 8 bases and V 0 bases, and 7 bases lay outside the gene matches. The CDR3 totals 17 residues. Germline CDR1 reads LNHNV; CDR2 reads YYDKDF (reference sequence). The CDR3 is CATSRDGGLAGTYEQFF. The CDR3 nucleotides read TGTGCCACCAGCAGAGATGGGGGACTAGCGGGGACGTATGAGCAGTTCTTC.

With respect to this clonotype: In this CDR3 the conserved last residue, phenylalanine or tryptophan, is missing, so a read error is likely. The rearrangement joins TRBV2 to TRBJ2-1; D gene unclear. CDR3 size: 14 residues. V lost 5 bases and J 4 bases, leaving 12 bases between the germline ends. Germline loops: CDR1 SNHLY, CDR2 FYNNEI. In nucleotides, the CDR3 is TGTGCCAGCAGTATCCAGGCCTTATACAATGAGCAGTTCGTC. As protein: CASSIQALYNEQFV.

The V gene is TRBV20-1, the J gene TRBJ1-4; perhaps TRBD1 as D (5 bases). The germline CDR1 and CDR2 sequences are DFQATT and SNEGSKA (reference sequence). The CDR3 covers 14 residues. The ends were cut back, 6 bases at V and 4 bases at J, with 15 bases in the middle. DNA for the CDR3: TGCAGTGCCACTGGGACGGAAAATAATGAAAAACTGTTTTTT. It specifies CSATGTENNEKLFF.

Here the CDR3 DNA reads TGTGCCAGCAGACCGGGACAGGGGACCGGGGAGCTGTTTTTT. Its translation: CASRPGQGTGELFF. The chain couples TRBV2 to TRBJ2-2; 10 nucleotides align to TRBD1. The CDR3 has 14 residues. From germline, CDR1 is SNHLY and CDR2 FYNNEI. Losses at the gene ends were 6 bases for V and 5 bases for J; bases not matched to a gene: 3. Based on the CDR3 plus reference TRBV2 and TRBJ2-2, the full variable domain is EPEVTQTPSHQVTQMGQEVILRCVPISNHLYFYWYRQILGQKVEFLVSFYNNEISEKSEIFDDQFSVERPDGSNFTLKIRSTKLEDSAMYFCASRPGQGTGELFFGEGSRLTVL.